Presented here are 3 T cell receptor beta chains from one specimen sequenced in a study of blood T cell repertoires in COVID-19. The repertoire was sequenced with immunoSEQ multiplex PCR; TCRdb's copy has only in-frame clones and lacks some. Of tens of thousands of clones in the sample, 80% to 90% were seen once. Sequenced material: peripheral blood. Receptors were obtained from a woman aged 80 or older with active or convalescent COVID-19.

The chain links TRBV7-9 to TRBJ2-5; TRBD1 is a possible D gene (5 bases). CDR1 is SEHNR and CDR2 is FQNEAQ in the germline V gene (reference sequence). This CDR3 has 14 amino acids. V lost 3 bases, J lost 5 bases, and 13 bases lay in between. CDR3 coding DNA: TGTGCCAGCAGCTTCTTCAGGGCCGATGAGACCCAGTACTTC. Protein: CASSFFRADETQYF.

The chain employs TRBV2 and TRBJ1-6; D is uncertain. The CDR3 totals 15 residues. Looked up from germline, CDR1 is SNHLY and CDR2 is FYNNEI. Trimming stripped 5 bases from V and 0 bases from J, with 8 bases between. CDR3 amino acids: CASSLVSSYNSPLHF. CDR3 coding DNA: TGTGCCAGCAGTTTGGTGAGCTCCTATAATTCACCCCTCCACTTT.

The rearrangement uses TRBV29-1 and TRBJ1-4; 9 bases are a match to TRBD1. The trim removed 6 bases at V and 2 bases at J, leaving 4 bases unmatched. Germline V CDR1 and CDR2: SQVTM, ANQGSEA. There are 14 residues in the CDR3. The CDR3 DNA reads as TGCAGCGTCGGACAGGGGTCGACTAATGAAAAACTGTTTTTT. This codes for CSVGQGSTNEKLFF.